This TCR beta chain was recovered during a study of blood T cells in healthy people across ages. There were healthy Caucasian individuals from Russia, aged 6 to 90, serving as donors. Together with a sample-barcoded 5' primer, a J-beta primer mix was included in a second PCR lasting about 6 to 12 cycles. Each CDR3 protein is one row after TCRdb ran MiXCR on the 5' RACE reads. In the table there are some 1.4 million distinct CDR3 sequences, 42% of which are singletons. With 6 bases removed from V and 6 bases from J, the gap between germline ends came to 14 bases. CDR1 is SNHLY and CDR2 is FYNNEI in the germline V gene. The CDR3 extends over 13 amino acids.

The sample consisted of blood. This sequence joins TRBV2 and TRBJ1-2, with no clear D. This clonotype was sampled from a woman younger than 30 in good health. As DNA, the CDR3 is TGTGCCAGCAGCGCTCTCATTGGCAATGGCTACACCTTC. Translating it yields CASSALIGNGYTF.